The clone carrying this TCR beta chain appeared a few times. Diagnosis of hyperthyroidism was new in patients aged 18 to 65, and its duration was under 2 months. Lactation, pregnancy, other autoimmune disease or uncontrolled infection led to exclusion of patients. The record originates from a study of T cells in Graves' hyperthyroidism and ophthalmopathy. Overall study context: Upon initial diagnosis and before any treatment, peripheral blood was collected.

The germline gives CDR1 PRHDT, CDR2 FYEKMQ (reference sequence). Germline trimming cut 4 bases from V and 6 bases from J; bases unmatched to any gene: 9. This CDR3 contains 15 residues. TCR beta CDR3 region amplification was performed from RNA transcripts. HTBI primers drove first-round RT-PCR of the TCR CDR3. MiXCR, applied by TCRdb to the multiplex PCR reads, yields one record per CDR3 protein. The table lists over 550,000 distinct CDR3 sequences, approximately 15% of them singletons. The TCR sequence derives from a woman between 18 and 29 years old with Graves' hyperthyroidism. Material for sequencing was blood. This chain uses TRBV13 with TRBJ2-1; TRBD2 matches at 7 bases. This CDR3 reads CASSSYTGGLNEQFF. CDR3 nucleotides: TGTGCCAGCAGCTCATATACGGGGGGTCTCAATGAGCAGTTCTTC.